The source of this T cell receptor (beta chain) is a study of blood T cell repertoires in COVID-19 (dated by TCRdb to 2018 to 2021). Looking at the study overall: Samples from collaborators originated in the United States, Italy and Spain and spanned both the acute and convalescent phases of COVID-19. The prospective study material was composed of cDNA or gDNA derived from T cells, B-cell-depleted T cells, or PBMCs. Deeply sampled blood TCRbeta repertoires from subjects exposed to, actively infected with, or recovered from COVID-19 were included in the dataset. The repertoires were released in a freely available public database intended as a resource for research on the immune response to SARS-CoV-2. Samples were obtained from the ongoing ImmuneRACE study (first 160 participants) and from 1,200 or so subjects provided by 6 global collaborators. Nearly every sample came with metadata listing a de-identified subject ID, COVID-19 status, age in years and sex. Where available, HLA class I and class II types were taken from metadata supplied by the sample provider and were not determined by assay-based typing. Here is what the overall study found, with its caveats: Clinical and demographic metadata were provided uncurated, with the amount varying by source and participant.

Enrolling through a virtual design, the prospective study's participants ranged in age from roughly 18 to 95 years and lived across roughly 23 United States geographic areas. Cohort assignment in the prospective study relied on participant-reported clinical history from a screening survey and a study questionnaire. Exposed participants had been in contact with someone with a PCR-confirmed or clinician-diagnosed COVID-19 case within 2 weeks of study entry. Each participant in the prospective study had whole blood, serum and a nasopharyngeal or oropharyngeal swab collected by mobile phlebotomists. Prospective study participants could optionally give additional blood draws and questionnaires over a roughly 2-month period. Before DNA extraction, prospective study blood samples were shipped either frozen or at room temperature. The immunoSEQ Assay, a bias-controlled multiplex PCR, was used to amplify TCRbeta CDR3 regions from genomic DNA. On the authors' methods: Within the assay, amplification of reference gene primers was used to estimate how many nucleated cells each sample contained. To quantify the absolute abundance of each unique TCRbeta CDR3 rearrangement, sequence reads were collapsed and filtered. Productive Simpson clonality was computed per sample as the square root of Simpson's diversity index over productive rearrangements. TCRdb took over this immuneACCESS table, retaining in-frame rearrangements with V and J assigned. Such tables are incomplete; in checked studies, under half of the missing clones stem from an unresolved V gene, and the remainder is unexplained. That table furnishes V, J and clone size, whereas the DNA furnished D and trimming. The sample has about 320,000 clones on record, 75% to 90% of them singletons. The ten largest account for 1.5% to 2% of the sample.

Note on this clone: This receptor's antigen is unknown. No base quality values were provided; no much bigger clone lies one nucleotide off.

V lost 2 bases and J lost 1 base, and the count of bases not matched to a germline gene is 8. Its CDR3 holds 17 amino acids, cysteine through phenylalanine. The DNA shown is the 51-base CDR3, in frame from base 1. The germline V gene (reference sequence) supplies CDR1 SEHNR and CDR2 FQNEAQ. Specimen: PBMCs or T cells enriched from blood (not recorded which). This TCR was sampled from a woman aged 25-40 years who had been exposed to COVID-19. The rearrangement combines TRBV7-9 with TRBJ2-5, with 9 bases aligning to TRBD1. The CDR3 amino acid sequence is: CASSLSYGTGFQETQYF. The DNA reads TGTGCCAGCAGCTTATCATATGGGACAGGGTTCCAAGAGACCCAGTACTTC.